Reported below is one T cell receptor beta chain. This clone was seen just once. Its antigen is not yet known. Base qualities are not provided; no much larger clone lies one nucleotide away. This entry is derived from a study of blood T cell repertoires in COVID-19 (TCRdb year 2020). About the study as a whole: Samples from collaborators originated in the United States, Italy and Spain and spanned both the acute and convalescent phases of COVID-19. Deeply sampled blood TCRbeta repertoires from subjects exposed to, actively infected with, or recovered from COVID-19 were included in the dataset. The prospective study material was composed of cDNA or gDNA derived from T cells, B-cell-depleted T cells, or PBMCs. The repertoires were made available in a free public database intended to serve as a resource for research on the immune response to SARS-CoV-2. Sample metadata almost always included a de-identified subject ID, COVID-19 status, age in years and sex. Where available, HLA class I and class II types were taken from metadata supplied by the sample provider and were not determined by assay-based typing. Samples came from the ongoing ImmuneRACE study (first 160 participants) plus 1,254 subjects from 6 global collaborators.

Beyond this particular receptor, the publication reports: How much clinical and demographic metadata was included differed by source and by participant, and the metadata was provided uncurated.

Collaborating institutions collected whole blood in K2EDTA tubes following their own protocols. Collaborator samples were shipped for TCRbeta analysis as frozen whole blood, isolated PBMCs, or DNA extracted from either sample type. TCRbeta CDR3 regions were amplified from genomic DNA by means of the immunoSEQ Assay, a bias-controlled multiplex PCR. In the original analysis: Nucleated cell counts per sample were estimated from amplification of reference gene primers within the assay. Sequence reads were collapsed and filtered to measure the absolute abundance of every unique TCRbeta CDR3 rearrangement. Productive Simpson clonality was computed per sample as the square root of Simpson's diversity index over productive rearrangements. Sourced from immuneACCESS, this table was stored by TCRdb with only in-frame sequences that have V and J called. A share of the clones is absent; for the studies checked, an unresolved V gene accounts for under half, and the remainder has no known explanation. From that table come the V and J calls and clone size; the DNA was used to work out D and trimming. This sample lists around 110,000 clones; 75% to 90% were detected once. The top ten constitute 0.65% to 0.9% of the sample.

Specimen: peripheral blood. The TCR was taken from a woman in her 70s with acute or convalescent COVID-19.

The DNA sequence follows: TGTGCCAGCAGCCAATTCGCGACAGGGAGCTCCTATAATTCACCCCTCCACTTT. Its protein is CASSQFATGSSYNSPLHF. The V and J segments used are TRBV16 and TRBJ1-6; the junction holds 7 bases that match TRBD1. CDR1 and CDR2 (KGHSY, FQNENV) derive from the germline V gene. The CDR3 has 18 amino acids, counting the end cysteine and phenylalanine. Only the CDR3 part of the read is kept: 54 bases, read in frame from the first base. Trimming removed 1 base from V and 0 bases from J; the gene matches leave 6 bases unexplained.